This TCR beta chain was retrieved from a study of technical replicates of blood from a few donors. The V gene's germline CDR1 is SQVTM and CDR2 ANQGSEA. The CDR3 loop spans 14 amino acids. Losses at the gene ends were 4 bases for V and 11 bases for J; bases not matched to a gene: 14. Clones were read by immunoSEQ multiplex PCR, and TCRdb kept only the in-frame ones, dropping some. The sample holds some 60,000 clones, about 90% seen once. Material: PBMCs. This sequence was found in a human donor in good health. Some clones in this sample may be carry-over from other donors' samples. V is TRBV29-1 and J is TRBJ1-1; 9 bases fit TRBD1. The CDR3 reads CSVGDTGGVSLAFF. CDR3 bases: TGCAGCGTTGGAGATACAGGGGGCGTCTCGTTGGCTTTCTTT.